The 20 T cell receptor beta chains reported below all come from one sample, sequenced in a study of tissue T cells after allogeneic stem cell transplantation. As for time point: mouse harvest day 14 after allogeneic transplant. The graft held 10^6 splenic CD5+ T cells and 10^7 T-cell-depleted bone marrow cells. The table came from immunoSEQ multiplex PCR; TCRdb's copy has only in-frame clones and leaves some out. This table holds more than 4,000 clones, about 42% found once. Sequencing used gut tissue. The receptors shown here come from a female BALB/c mouse given C57BL/6 T cells with graft-versus-host disease after an allogeneic hematopoietic cell transplant.

Notes on this clone: Gene names and germline refer to mouse. CDR3: CASSRRDNYEQYF. The covered CDR3 bases are TGTGCCAGCAGCCGCAGGGACAACTATGAACAGTAC. V usage is TRBV2 and J usage is TRBJ2-7; D possibly corresponds to TRBD1 (6 bases). The observed sequence ends 1 residue before the CDR3 terminus, with the missing tail filled in from the germline J gene. The CDR3 has 13 amino acids. V lost 4 bases and J 3 bases, leaving 10 bases between the germline ends. Germline V gene sequence: CDR1 LGHNA, CDR2 YSYQKL.

A remark on this clone: Gene labels here are mouse ones. The sequence runs out 1 residue before the end of the CDR3; the remainder is reconstructed from the germline J gene. The rearrangement joins TRBV26 to TRBJ2-1, with D tentatively TRBD2 (6 bases). The germline V gene encodes CDR1 KGHPV and CDR2 FQNQEV (reference sequence). Trimming stripped 8 bases from V and 1 base from J, with 12 bases between. The CDR3 sequence is 14 residues long. Incomplete CDR3 DNA: TGTGCCAGCCACCGGGACTTAAACTATGCTGAGCAGTTC. This encodes CASHRDLNYAEQF. The full CDR3 is CASHRDLNYAEQFF.

In the case of this clone: The gene names here belong to mouse. The CDR3 protein is CASSLATNTEVFF. The sequenced part of the CDR3 DNA is TGTGCCAGCAGTCTGGCGACAAACACAGAAGTCTTC. The V gene is TRBV26, the J gene TRBJ1-1; D is unclear. The read ends 1 residue early relative to the CDR3; the germline J gene fills the gap. Germline assignment: CDR1 KGHPV and CDR2 FQNQEV (reference sequence). Deletions cut 2 bases from V and 0 bases from J, with 4 bases between. The CDR3 contains 13 residues.

This clone was observed a few times. Gene names refer to mouse genes. The observed sequence ends 1 residue before the CDR3 terminus, with the missing tail filled in from the germline J gene. The V and J genes are TRBV13-1 and TRBJ2-7; D not resolved. The germline V gene encodes CDR1 NSHNY and CDR2 SYGAGN. The CDR3 covers 12 residues. The V and J ends lost 4 bases and 4 bases respectively, with 9 bases between them. CDR3 in amino acids: CASSKEGYEQYF. CDR3 bases read: TGTGCCAGCAGTAAGGAGGGTTATGAACAGTAC.

In this sample, this clone turned up a few times. The gene symbols are mouse symbols. The read halts 1 residue ahead of the CDR3 end, with the missing end drawn from the germline J gene. The chain joins TRBV14 to TRBJ2-1, with 7 bases matching TRBD1. This CDR3 has 15 amino acids. Germline V gives CDR1 SGHDT, CDR2 FRDEAV. Losses at the gene ends were 0 bases for V and 4 bases for J; bases not matched to a gene: 4. CDR3 in amino acids: CASSFLLGQYAEQFF. CDR3 DNA (partial): TGTGCCAGCAGTTTCTTGCTGGGACAGTATGCTGAGCAGTTC.

As to this clone: The genes and germline here are from mouse. The read halts 1 residue ahead of the CDR3 end, with the missing end drawn from the germline J gene. V gene TRBV26 combines with J gene TRBJ1-4, with no clear D. The germline V gene has CDR1 KGHPV and CDR2 FQNQEV (reference sequence). The CDR3 spans 11 residues. V was pared by 2 bases and J by 7 bases, with 2 bases between. The CDR3 sequence: CASSLGERLFF. The CDR3 DNA, read in part, is TGTGCCAGCAGTCTGGGCGAAAGATTATTT. The full variable domain, completed using reference TRBV26 and TRBJ1-4, is NSKVIQTPRYLVKGQGQKAKMRCIPEKGHPVVFWYQQNKNNEFKFLINFQNQEVLQQIDMTEKRFSAECPSNSPCSLEIQSSEAGDSALYLCASSLGERLFFGHGTKLSVL.

Remarks on this clone: Here the gene names and germline are mouse. The read falls 1 residue short of the CDR3 end, and the missing part is taken from the germline J gene. This chain connects TRBV13-1 to TRBJ2-2; the D is unclear. This CDR3 is 13 amino acids long. V shed 2 bases and J shed 0 bases, with 2 bases lying between them. The germline CDR1 and CDR2 sequences are NSHNY and SYGAGN. The CDR3: CASSEANTGQLYF. The covered CDR3 bases are TGTGCCAGCAGTGAGGCAAACACCGGGCAGCTCTAC.

As regards this clone: Gene names are mouse gene names. The observed sequence ends 1 residue before the CDR3 terminus, with the missing tail filled in from the germline J gene. The chain is built from TRBV23 and TRBJ2-2; the listed D gene, TRBD1, was not tested against the DNA. This CDR3 spans 16 amino acids. Germline loops: CDR1 KGHTA, CDR2 FQNQQP. The CDR3 bases that were read are TGCTCCAGCAGTCAAGGGACAGGGGAAAACACCGGGCAGCTCTAC. Translating gives CSSSQGTGENTGQLY. The whole CDR3 reads CSSSQGTGENTGQLYF.

Note on this clone: Each gene name is a mouse one. The read halts 1 residue ahead of the CDR3 end, with the missing end drawn from the germline J gene. The chain couples TRBV17 to TRBJ2-5, with unresolved D. CDR1 MNHDT and CDR2 YYDKIL come from the germline V gene. V lost 6 bases to trimming and J lost 3 bases, with 7 bases between them. The CDR3 spans 12 residues. CDR3 sequence: CASSRRQDTQYF. The sequenced CDR3 bases are TGTGCTAGCAGCAGACGGCAAGACACCCAGTAC. Looking up the rest from reference TRBV17 and TRBJ2-5 gives the full variable domain: DTTVKQNPRYKLARVGKPVNLICSQTMNHDTMYWYQKKPNQAPKLLLFYYDKILNREADTFEKFQSSRPNNSFCSLYIGSAGLEYSAMYLCASSRRQDTQYFGPGTRLLVL.

This clone was observed once. Mouse gene names apply. This chain's CDR3 is CASSFGGAGNTLYF. Partial CDR3 DNA: TGTGCCAGCAGTTTTGGGGGGGCTGGAAATACGCTCTAT. The V gene is TRBV15, the J gene TRBJ1-3, with a possible D match to TRBD1 (5 bases). The CDR3 end is not reached by the read, which stops 1 residue before it; the germline J gene fills it in. The ends were cut back, 3 bases at V and 2 bases at J, with 8 bases in the middle. The CDR3 contains 14 residues. Germline CDR1 and CDR2: SGHND and FRSKSL.

In its sample, this clone was seen a few times. Germline and genes here are mouse. The CDR3 extends 1 residue past the end of the read, so its final part is completed from the germline J gene. The chain recombines TRBV23 with TRBJ2-1; the table's D call of TRBD2 was not tested on the DNA. Germline loops: CDR1 KGHTA, CDR2 FQNQQP. This CDR3 region has 15 residues. The CDR3 reads CSSSQSKLHYAEQFF. The DNA read from the CDR3 is TGCTCCAGCAGTCAATCGAAACTCCACTATGCTGAGCAGTTC.

Of note for this clone: Gene names and germline refer to mouse. The CDR3 end lies 1 residue beyond the end of the read and is filled in from the germline J gene. J is TRBJ2-7 and V is TRBV31, with TRBD2 identical over 12 bases. The trim removed 3 bases at V and 6 bases at J, leaving 3 bases unmatched. This CDR3 comprises 13 residues. In germline, CDR1 is GKSSPN, CDR2 SITVG. The DNA read from the CDR3 is TGTGCCTGGAGCTTGGACTGGGGGGGTGAACAGTAC. It translates to CAWSLDWGGEQY. The entire CDR3 sequence reads CAWSLDWGGEQYF.

Only a few counts were recorded for this clone. Gene names denote mouse genes. The read terminates 1 residue before the CDR3 end, so the remaining end is supplied by the germline J gene. The V call is TRBV4, the J call TRBJ1-5; tentatively, D is TRBD1 (6 bases). This CDR3 has 14 residues. V shed 4 bases and J shed 1 base, with 8 bases lying between them. CDR1 is LGHDT and CDR2 is YNNKQL in the germline V gene (reference sequence). The part of the CDR3 DNA that was read is TGTGCCAGCAGCTTGGGGACAAACAACCAGGCTCCGCTT. Its protein is CASSLGTNNQAPL. The whole CDR3 is CASSLGTNNQAPLF.

Remarks on this clone: Gene names are mouse gene names. The CDR3 end is not reached by the read, which stops 1 residue before it; the germline J gene fills it in. V gene TRBV19 combines with J gene TRBJ2-7; tentatively, D is TRBD1 (6 bases). The CDR3 contains 15 residues. The germline CDR1 and CDR2 sequences are FNHDT and SITEND (reference sequence). V was trimmed by 2 bases and J by 0 bases, leaving 12 bases between them. CDR3 DNA (partial): TGTGCCAGCAGTATTGGGACACCCCGCTCCTATGAACAGTAC. It translates to CASSIGTPRSYEQY. The full CDR3 protein reads CASSIGTPRSYEQYF.

This clone was observed a few times. The gene names given are mouse names. Read data end 1 residue before the CDR3 end; the end is taken from the germline J gene. The gene calls are TRBV20 and TRBJ2-5; TRBD2 matches 10 bases. This CDR3 comprises 14 residues. J gave up 4 bases and V 0 bases, and 1 base lay outside the gene matches. CDR1 and CDR2 from the germline V gene are GFQATS and STVNSAI. This chain's CDR3 is CGARDWGGEDTQYF. The covered CDR3 bases are TGTGGTGCTAGGGACTGGGGGGGCGAAGACACCCAGTAC.

About this clone itself: Mouse gene names apply. The DNA ends 1 residue before the CDR3 does, and the rest of the CDR3 is filled in from the germline J gene. The V gene is TRBV16, the J gene TRBJ1-4, with D perhaps TRBD1 (6 bases). The CDR3 runs to 15 residues. Germline-derived CDR1 and CDR2 are SGHSA and FRNQAP. V dropped 0 bases and J dropped 3 bases, with 8 bases sitting between them. The covered CDR3 bases are TGTGCAAGCAGCTTAGAAGGACAGACCAACGAAAGATTATTT. Its protein is CASSLEGQTNERLF. The full CDR3 protein reads CASSLEGQTNERLFF.

This clone turned up a few times. Gene and germline names: mouse. Here the CDR3 reads CASSLPNSGNTLYF. Partial CDR3 DNA: TGTGCCAGCAGTCTACCCAATTCTGGAAATACGCTCTAT. The chain has TRBV26 and TRBJ1-3; D call uncertain. The read terminates 1 residue before the CDR3 end, so the remaining end is supplied by the germline J gene. The CDR3 extends over 14 amino acids. CDR1 is KGHPV, CDR2 FQNQEV, per germline (reference sequence). Trimming removed 3 bases from V and 0 bases from J, with 6 bases in between.

Comments on this clone: Germline and genes: mouse. The read stops 1 residue short of the end of the CDR3; the missing end is completed from the germline J gene. The chain is built from TRBV12-2 and TRBJ2-1; 11 bases are shared with TRBD2. CDR1 is SGHLS, CDR2 HYDKME, per germline. V lost 2 bases, J lost 3 bases, and 2 bases stayed unmatched. The CDR3 contains 15 residues. CDR3 bases read: TGTGCCAGCTCTCCGGGACTGGGGGCCTATGCTGAGCAGTTC. This sequence encodes CASSPGLGAYAEQF. The CDR3 in full is CASSPGLGAYAEQFF.

With regard to this clone: Each gene name is a mouse one. The CDR3 end lies 1 residue beyond the end of the read and is filled in from the germline J gene. The genes are TRBV1 and TRBJ1-4; TRBD1 is a possible D gene (5 bases). The length of the CDR3 is 14 residues. Germline V gene data show CDR1 as NSQYPW and CDR2 as LRSPGD (reference sequence). V was cut by 4 bases and J by 0 bases, with 6 bases left in between. The sequenced CDR3 bases are TGCACCTGCAGTGACAGGATTTCCAACGAAAGATTATTT. Amino acid sequence: CTCSDRISNERLF. The full CDR3 reads CTCSDRISNERLFF.

In regard to this clone: At one end, the junction sequence differs from germline, possibly due to a read error. Mouse gene names and germline throughout. Read data end 1 residue before the CDR3 end; the end is taken from the germline J gene. Additional DNA sequences in this sample encode the identical CDR3. V usage is TRBV13-1 and J usage is TRBJ1-1, with no clear D. The germline V gene has CDR1 NSHNY and CDR2 SYGAGN. The CDR3 consists of 14 residues. The CDR3 DNA, read in part, is TGTGCCAGCAGCGATGGAGGGAGGAACACAGAAGTCTTC. Translated: CASSDGGRNTEVF. The CDR3 as a whole reads CASSDGGRNTEVFF.